Sequencing of this T cell receptor beta chain was carried out in a study of beta chain features in type 1 diabetes. Points on this clone: What it binds is not known.

The germline gives CDR1 SGHAT, CDR2 FQNNGV. This CDR3 has 12 residues. Study outcomes and limitations: Within each of all four CD4+ subsets, Type 1 diabetes patients had TCRB CDR3s that were moderately but significantly shorter.

Expressed TCRB transcripts were sequenced because the isolated RNA had all been reverse transcribed beforehand. Sequenced by immunoSEQ multiplex PCR; TCRdb stores in-frame clones only, minus some. This table has approximately 360,000 clones, roughly 12% appearing once. Via CD45RO/CCR7/CD25/CD127/CD95/CD27, cells of the CD4+ naive, central memory, regulatory and stem cell-like memory subsets were sorted. The receptor comes from a woman aged 18-29 years with type 1 diabetes. The J gene is TRBJ2-3, the V gene TRBV11-2, with unresolved D. The specimen was naive CD4+ T cells from blood. CDR3 nucleotide sequence: TGTGCTGTTGGGCAGCTCACAGATACGCAGTATTTT. Translated: CAVGQLTDTQYF.